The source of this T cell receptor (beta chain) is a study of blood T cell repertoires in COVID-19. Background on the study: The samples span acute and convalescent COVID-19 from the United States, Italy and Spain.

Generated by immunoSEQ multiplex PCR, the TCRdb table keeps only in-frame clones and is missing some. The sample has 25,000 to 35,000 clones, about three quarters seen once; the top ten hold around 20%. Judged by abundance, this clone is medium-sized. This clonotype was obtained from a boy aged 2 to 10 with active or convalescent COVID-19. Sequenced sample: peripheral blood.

The CDR3 DNA follows: TGTGCCAGCAGTTACTCGGCAGGGAGGGGGGAAGAGACCCAGTACTTC. Its protein product is CASSYSAGRGEETQYF. The chain joins TRBV6-2 or TRBV6-3 to TRBJ2-5; a possible D gene is TRBD2 (7 bases). V dropped 0 bases and J dropped 3 bases, with 14 bases sitting between them. CDR3 length: 16 residues. CDR1 and CDR2 (germline): MNHEY, SVGEGT.